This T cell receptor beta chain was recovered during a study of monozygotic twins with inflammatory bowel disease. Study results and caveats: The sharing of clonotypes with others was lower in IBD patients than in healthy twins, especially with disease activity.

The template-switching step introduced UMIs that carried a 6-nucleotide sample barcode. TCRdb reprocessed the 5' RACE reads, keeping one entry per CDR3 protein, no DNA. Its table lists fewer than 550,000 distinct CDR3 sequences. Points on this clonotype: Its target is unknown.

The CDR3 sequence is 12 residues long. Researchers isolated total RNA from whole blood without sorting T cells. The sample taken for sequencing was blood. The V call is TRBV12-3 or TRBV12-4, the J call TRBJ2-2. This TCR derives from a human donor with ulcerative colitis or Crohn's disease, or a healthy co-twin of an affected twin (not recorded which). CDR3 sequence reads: CASSLRVGELFF.